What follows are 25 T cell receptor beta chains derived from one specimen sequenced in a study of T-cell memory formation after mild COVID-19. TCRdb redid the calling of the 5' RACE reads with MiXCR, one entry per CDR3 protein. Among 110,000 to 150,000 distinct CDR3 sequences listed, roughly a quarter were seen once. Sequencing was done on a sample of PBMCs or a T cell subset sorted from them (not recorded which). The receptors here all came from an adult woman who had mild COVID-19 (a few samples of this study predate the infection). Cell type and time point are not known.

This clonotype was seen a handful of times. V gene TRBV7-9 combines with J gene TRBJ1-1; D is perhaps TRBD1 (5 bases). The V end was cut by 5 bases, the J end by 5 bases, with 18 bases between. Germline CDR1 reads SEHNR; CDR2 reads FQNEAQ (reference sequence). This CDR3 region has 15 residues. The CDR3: CASSRSGGISTEAFF. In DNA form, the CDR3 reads TGTGCCAGCAGCCGTTCGGGGGGTATTTCGACTGAAGCTTTCTTT.

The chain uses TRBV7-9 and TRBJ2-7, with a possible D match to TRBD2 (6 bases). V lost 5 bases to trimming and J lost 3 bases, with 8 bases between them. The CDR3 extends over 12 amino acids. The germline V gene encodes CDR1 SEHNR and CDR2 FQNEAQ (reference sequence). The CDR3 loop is CASSPGDYEQYF. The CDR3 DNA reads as TGTGCCAGCAGCCCGGGGGACTACGAGCAGTACTTC.

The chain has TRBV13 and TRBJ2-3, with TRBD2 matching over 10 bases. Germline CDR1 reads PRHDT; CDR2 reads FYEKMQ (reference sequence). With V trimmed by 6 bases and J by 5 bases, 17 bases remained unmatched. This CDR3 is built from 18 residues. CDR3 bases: TGTGCCAGCAGTTGGACTAGCGGATACGCTCCCATGGGAGATACGCAGTATTTT. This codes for CASSWTSGYAPMGDTQYF.

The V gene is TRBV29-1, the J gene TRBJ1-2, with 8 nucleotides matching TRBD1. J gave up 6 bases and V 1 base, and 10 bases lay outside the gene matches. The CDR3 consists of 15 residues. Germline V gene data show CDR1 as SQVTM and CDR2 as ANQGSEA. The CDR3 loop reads CSVEGGIGQGNGYTF. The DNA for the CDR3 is TGCAGCGTTGAAGGAGGGATTGGACAGGGAAATGGCTACACCTTC.

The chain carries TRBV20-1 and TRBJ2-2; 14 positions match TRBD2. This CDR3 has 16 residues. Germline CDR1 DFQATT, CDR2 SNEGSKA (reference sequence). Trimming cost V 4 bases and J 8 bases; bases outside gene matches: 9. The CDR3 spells CSATPPWTSGRGELFF. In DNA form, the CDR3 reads TGCAGTGCTACCCCCCCCTGGACTAGCGGGAGGGGGGAGCTGTTTTTT.

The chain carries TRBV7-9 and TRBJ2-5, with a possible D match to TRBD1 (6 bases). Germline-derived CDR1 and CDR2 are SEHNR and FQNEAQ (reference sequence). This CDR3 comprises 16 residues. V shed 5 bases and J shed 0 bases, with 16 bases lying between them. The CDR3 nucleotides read TGTGCCAGCAGCCAGAGTCTGAAGGGGGACCAAGAGACCCAGTACTTC. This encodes CASSQSLKGDQETQYF.

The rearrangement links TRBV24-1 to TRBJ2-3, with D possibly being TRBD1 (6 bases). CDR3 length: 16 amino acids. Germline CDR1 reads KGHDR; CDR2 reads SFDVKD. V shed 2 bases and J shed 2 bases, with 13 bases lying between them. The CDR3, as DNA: TGTGCCACCAGTGATTCACGGGACACGTTCACAGATACGCAGTATTTT. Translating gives CATSDSRDTFTDTQYF.

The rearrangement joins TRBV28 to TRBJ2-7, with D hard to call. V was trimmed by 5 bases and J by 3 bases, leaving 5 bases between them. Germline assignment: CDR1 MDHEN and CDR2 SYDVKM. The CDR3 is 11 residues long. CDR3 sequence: CASSMFYEQYF. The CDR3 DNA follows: TGTGCCAGCAGTATGTTCTACGAGCAGTACTTC. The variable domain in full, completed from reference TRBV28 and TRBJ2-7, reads DVKVTQSSRYLVKRTGEKVFLECVQDMDHENMFWYRQDPGLGLRLIYFSYDVKMKEKGDIPEGYSVSREKKERFSLILESASTNQTSMYLCASSMFYEQYFGPGTRLTVT.

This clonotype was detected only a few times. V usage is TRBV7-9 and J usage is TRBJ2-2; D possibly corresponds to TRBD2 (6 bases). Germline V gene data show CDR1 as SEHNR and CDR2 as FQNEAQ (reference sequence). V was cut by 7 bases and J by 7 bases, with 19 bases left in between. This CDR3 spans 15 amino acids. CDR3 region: CASIPPGRRDGELFF. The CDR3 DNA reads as TGTGCCAGCATCCCTCCGGGCAGGCGGGACGGGGAGCTGTTTTTT.

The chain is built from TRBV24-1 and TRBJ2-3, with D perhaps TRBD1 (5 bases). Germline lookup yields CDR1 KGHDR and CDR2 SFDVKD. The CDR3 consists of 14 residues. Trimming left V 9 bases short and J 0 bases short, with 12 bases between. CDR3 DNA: TGTGCCACCTCATGGGGCGAGAGCACAGATACGCAGTATTTT. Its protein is CATSWGESTDTQYF.

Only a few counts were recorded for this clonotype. In nucleotides, the CDR3 is TGTGCCAGCAGCACCCCGACAGGGGATGAGCAGTTCTTC. It yields the protein CASSTPTGDEQFF. The chain couples TRBV7-9 to TRBJ2-1, with TRBD1 matching over 8 bases. The CDR3 has 13 amino acids. CDR1 SEHNR and CDR2 FQNEAQ come from the germline V gene (reference sequence). The junction had 5 bases not matched to a gene; V was cut back by 5 bases and J by 8 bases.

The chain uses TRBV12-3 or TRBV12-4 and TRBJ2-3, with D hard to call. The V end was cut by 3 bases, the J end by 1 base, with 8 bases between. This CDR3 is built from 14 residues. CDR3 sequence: CASSFLLGTDTQYF. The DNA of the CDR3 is TGTGCCAGCAGTTTCCTCCTGGGCACAGATACGCAGTATTTT.

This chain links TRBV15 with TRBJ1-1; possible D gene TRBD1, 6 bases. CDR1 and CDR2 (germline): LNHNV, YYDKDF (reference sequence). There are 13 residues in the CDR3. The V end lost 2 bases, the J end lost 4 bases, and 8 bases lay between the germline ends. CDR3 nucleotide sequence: TGTGCCACCAGCAGAACAGGGATCACTGAAGCTTTCTTT. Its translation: CATSRTGITEAFF.

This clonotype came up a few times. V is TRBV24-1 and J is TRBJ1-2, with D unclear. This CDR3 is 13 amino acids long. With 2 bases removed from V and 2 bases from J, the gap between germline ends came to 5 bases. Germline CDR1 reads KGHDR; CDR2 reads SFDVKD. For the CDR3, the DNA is TGTGCCACCAGTGATTCCGGGAACTATGGCTACACCTTC. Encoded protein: CATSDSGNYGYTF.

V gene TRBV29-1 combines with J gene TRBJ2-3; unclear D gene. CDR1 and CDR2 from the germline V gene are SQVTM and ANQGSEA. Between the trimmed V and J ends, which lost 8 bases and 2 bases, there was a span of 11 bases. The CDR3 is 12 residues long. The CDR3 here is CSPVIATDTQYF. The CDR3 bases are TGCAGCCCGGTGATAGCCACAGATACGCAGTATTTT.

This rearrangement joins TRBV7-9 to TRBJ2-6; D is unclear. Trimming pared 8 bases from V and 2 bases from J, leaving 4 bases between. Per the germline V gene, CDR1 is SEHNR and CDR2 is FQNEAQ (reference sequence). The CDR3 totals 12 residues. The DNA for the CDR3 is TGTGCCAGCCGAGCTGGGGCCAACGTCCTGACTTTC. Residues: CASRAGANVLTF.

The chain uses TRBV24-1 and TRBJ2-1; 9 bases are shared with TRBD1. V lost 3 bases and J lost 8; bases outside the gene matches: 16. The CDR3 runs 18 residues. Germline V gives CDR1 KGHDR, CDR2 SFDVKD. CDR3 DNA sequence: TGTGCCACCAGTGATACCGATAGGGGGACAGGGTGGACTCATGAGCAGTTCTTC. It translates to CATSDTDRGTGWTHEQFF.

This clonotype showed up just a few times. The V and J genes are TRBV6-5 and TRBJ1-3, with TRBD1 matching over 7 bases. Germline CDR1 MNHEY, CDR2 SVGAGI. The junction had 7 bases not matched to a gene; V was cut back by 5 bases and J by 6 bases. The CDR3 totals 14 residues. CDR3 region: CASSTPGQLNTIYF. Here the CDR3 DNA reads TGTGCCAGCAGTACCCCGGGACAGTTAAACACCATATATTTT.

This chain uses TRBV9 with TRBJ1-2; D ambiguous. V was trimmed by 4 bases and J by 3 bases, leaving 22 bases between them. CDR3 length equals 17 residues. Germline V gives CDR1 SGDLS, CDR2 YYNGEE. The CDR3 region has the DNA TGTGCCAGCAGCCCAGGAGGGCGAGACAACACCGACTATGGCTACACCTTC. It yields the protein CASSPGGRDNTDYGYTF.

CDR3 coding DNA: TGTGCCAGCAGTTTGGCCCGGGACATCTACGAGCAGTACTTC. This codes for CASSLARDIYEQYF. The rearrangement uses TRBV28 and TRBJ2-7; TRBD1 might be the D (6 bases). The V end was cut by 3 bases, the J end by 3 bases, with 12 bases between. This CDR3 region has 14 residues. Germline values: CDR1 MDHEN, CDR2 SYDVKM. The full variable domain, in which reference TRBV28 and TRBJ2-7 provide the parts outside the CDR3, is DVKVTQSSRYLVKRTGEKVFLECVQDMDHENMFWYRQDPGLGLRLIYFSYDVKMKEKGDIPEGYSVSREKKERFSLILESASTNQTSMYLCASSLARDIYEQYFGPGTRLTVT.

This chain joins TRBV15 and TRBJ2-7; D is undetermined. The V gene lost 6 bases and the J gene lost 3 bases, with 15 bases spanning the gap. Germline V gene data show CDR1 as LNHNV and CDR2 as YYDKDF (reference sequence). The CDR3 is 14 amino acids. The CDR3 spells CATRDAGFGYEQYF. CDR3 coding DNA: TGTGCCACCAGAGACGCAGGTTTCGGCTACGAGCAGTACTTC.

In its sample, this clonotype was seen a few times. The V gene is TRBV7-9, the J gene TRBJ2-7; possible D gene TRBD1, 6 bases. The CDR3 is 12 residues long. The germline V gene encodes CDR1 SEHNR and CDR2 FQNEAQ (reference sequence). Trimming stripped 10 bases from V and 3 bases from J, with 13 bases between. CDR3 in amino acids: CATPGAGYEQYF. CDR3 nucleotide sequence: TGTGCCACCCCAGGGGCGGGCTACGAGCAGTACTTC.

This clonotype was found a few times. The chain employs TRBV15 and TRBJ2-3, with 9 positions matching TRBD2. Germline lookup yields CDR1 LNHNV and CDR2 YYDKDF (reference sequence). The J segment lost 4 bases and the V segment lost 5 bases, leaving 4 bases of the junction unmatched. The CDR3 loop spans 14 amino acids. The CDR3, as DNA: TGTGCCACCAGCGATAGCGGGAGTGCAGATACGCAGTATTTT. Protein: CATSDSGSADTQYF. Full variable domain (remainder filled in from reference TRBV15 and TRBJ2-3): DAMVIQNPRYQVTQFGKPVTLSCSQTLNHNVMYWYQQKSSQAPKLLFHYYDKDFNNEADTPDNFQSRRPNTSFCFLDIRSPGLGDTAMYLCATSDSGSADTQYFGPGTRLTVL.

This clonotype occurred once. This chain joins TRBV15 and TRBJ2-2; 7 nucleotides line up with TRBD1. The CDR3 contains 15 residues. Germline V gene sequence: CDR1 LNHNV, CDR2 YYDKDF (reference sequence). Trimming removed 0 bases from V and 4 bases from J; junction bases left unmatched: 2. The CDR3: CATSRDKGATGELFF. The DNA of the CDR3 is TGTGCCACCAGCAGAGATAAGGGGGCCACCGGGGAGCTGTTTTTT. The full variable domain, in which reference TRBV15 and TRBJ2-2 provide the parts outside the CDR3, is DAMVIQNPRYQVTQFGKPVTLSCSQTLNHNVMYWYQQKSSQAPKLLFHYYDKDFNNEADTPDNFQSRRPNTSFCFLDIRSPGLGDTAMYLCATSRDKGATGELFFGEGSRLTVL.

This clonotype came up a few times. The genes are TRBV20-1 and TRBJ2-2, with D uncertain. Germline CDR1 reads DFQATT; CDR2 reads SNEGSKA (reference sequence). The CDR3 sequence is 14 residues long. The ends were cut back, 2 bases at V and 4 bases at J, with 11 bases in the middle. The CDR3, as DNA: TGCAGTGCTAGAAACCGCGCGAGCACCGGGGAGCTGTTTTTT. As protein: CSARNRASTGELFF.